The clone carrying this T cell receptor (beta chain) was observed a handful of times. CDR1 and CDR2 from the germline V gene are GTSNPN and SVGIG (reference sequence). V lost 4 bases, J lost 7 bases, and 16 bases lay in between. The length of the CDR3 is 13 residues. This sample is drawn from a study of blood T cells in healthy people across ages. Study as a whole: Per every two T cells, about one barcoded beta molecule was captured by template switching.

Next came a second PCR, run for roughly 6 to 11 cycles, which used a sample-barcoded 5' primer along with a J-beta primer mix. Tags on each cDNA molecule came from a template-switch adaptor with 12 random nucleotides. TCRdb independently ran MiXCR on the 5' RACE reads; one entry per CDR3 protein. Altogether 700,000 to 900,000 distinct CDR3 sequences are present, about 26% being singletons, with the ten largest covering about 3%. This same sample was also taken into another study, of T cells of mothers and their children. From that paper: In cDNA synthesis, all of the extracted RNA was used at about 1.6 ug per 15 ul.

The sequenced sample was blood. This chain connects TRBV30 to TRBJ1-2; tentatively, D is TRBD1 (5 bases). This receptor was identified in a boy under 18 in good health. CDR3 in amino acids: CAWNTGTGGGYTF. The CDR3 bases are TGTGCCTGGAACACCGGGACCGGAGGTGGCTACACCTTC. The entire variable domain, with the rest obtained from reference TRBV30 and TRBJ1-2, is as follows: SQTIHQWPATLVQPVGSPLSLECTVEGTSNPNLYWYRQAAGRGLQLLFYSVGIGQISSEVPQNLSASRPQDRQFILSSKKLLLSDSGFYLCAWNTGTGGGYTFGSGTRLTVV.